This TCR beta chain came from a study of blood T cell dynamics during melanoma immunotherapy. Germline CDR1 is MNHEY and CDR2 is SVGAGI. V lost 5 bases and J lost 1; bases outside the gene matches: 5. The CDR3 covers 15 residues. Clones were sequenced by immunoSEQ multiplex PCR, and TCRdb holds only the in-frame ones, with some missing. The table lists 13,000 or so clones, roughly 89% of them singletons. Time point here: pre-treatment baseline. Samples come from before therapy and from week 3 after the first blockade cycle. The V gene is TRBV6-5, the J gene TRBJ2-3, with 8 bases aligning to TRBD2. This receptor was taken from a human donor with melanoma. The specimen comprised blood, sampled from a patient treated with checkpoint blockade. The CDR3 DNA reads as TGTGCCAGCAGTCGGGAGGGTAGTGGCACAGATACGCAGTATTTT. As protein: CASSREGSGTDTQYF.